This TCR beta chain was retrieved from a study of cytomegalovirus exposure and HLA in healthy donors. Findings of the study overall: Accurate HLA-A and HLA-B prediction from TCR beta sequences was reported for most subjects. Most TCRs appeared rarely, but some public TCRs recurred in many donors. Excluded: some indistinguishable V segments such as TRBV6-2 and TRBV6-3.

A note on this clone: Its specificity is not known.

PCR involved 60 Vbeta and 13 Jbeta primers. The data were produced by immunoSEQ multiplex PCR, yet TCRdb's version contains in-frame clones alone and is incomplete. The top ten hold around 4.5% of the sample, which has approximately 150,000 clones, 65% to 70% seen once. The ends lost 1 base at V and 7 bases at J; junction bases unmatched: 11. Per germline, CDR1 SGHVS and CDR2 FQNEAQ. This CDR3 comprises 16 residues. The gene calls are TRBV7-8 and TRBJ2-3; 7 bases agree with TRBD1. The source material was PBMCs. The sequence was collected from a woman aged 18-29 years in good health and CMV-seropositive. The CDR3 is CASSLEGAESGYTQYF. Here the CDR3 DNA reads TGTGCCAGCAGCTTAGAGGGGGCGGAATCAGGCTATACGCAGTATTTT.